This is a list of T cell receptor beta chains from one sample in a study of T-cell memory formation after mild COVID-19. Each CDR3 protein is one row after TCRdb ran MiXCR on the 5' RACE reads. Counted here are roughly 29,000 distinct CDR3 sequences, roughly an eighth occurring once; the ten biggest clones make up about 15%. Source material: PBMCs or a T cell subset sorted from them (not recorded which). These receptors came from an adult woman who had mild COVID-19 (a few samples of this study predate the infection). Cell type and time point are not known. Both conserved end residues are part of each CDR3. The D gene is left open where the match is weak. Clone size appears in some rows only: once, few, many, or a class for an expanded clone.

d_gene: NA; v_gene: TRBV10-2; j_gene: TRBJ1-1; abundance: NA; CDR3aa: CASRTRVSHTEAFF; CDR3nt: TGCGCCAGCAGAACTCGAGTGTCGCACACTGAAGCTTTCTTT
d_gene: NA; v_gene: TRBV4-2; j_gene: TRBJ1-5; abundance: many; CDR3aa: CASSQVQGSNQPQHF; CDR3nt: TGTGCCAGCAGCCAAGTCCAGGGTAGCAATCAGCCCCAGCATTTT
d_gene: NA; v_gene: TRBV29-1; j_gene: TRBJ2-3; abundance: many; CDR3aa: CSVGRAGHPTDTQYF; CDR3nt: TGCAGCGTTGGAAGGGCGGGACACCCCACAGATACGCAGTATTTT
d_gene: NA; v_gene: TRBV5-1; j_gene: TRBJ1-1; abundance: many; CDR3aa: CASSLLGGSTEAFF; CDR3nt: TGCGCCAGCAGCTTGTTAGGGGGGAGCACTGAAGCTTTCTTT
d_gene: NA; v_gene: TRBV5-1; j_gene: TRBJ2-1; abundance: medium-sized; CDR3aa: CASSPGARYNEQFF; CDR3nt: TGCGCCAGCAGCCCCGGGGCTAGGTACAATGAGCAGTTCTTC
d_gene: NA; v_gene: TRBV5-6; j_gene: TRBJ1-5; abundance: many; CDR3aa: CASSPWAQGNQPQHF; CDR3nt: TGTGCCAGCAGCCCCTGGGCGCAGGGCAATCAGCCCCAGCATTTT
d_gene: NA; v_gene: TRBV28; j_gene: TRBJ1-2; abundance: many; CDR3aa: CAVSDPLYGYTF; CDR3nt: TGTGCCGTCAGTGATCCTCTATATGGCTACACCTTC
d_gene: NA; v_gene: TRBV19; j_gene: TRBJ1-1; abundance: few; CDR3aa: CASSTQRRVRTEAFF; CDR3nt: TGTGCCAGTAGTACCCAGCGGAGGGTGCGGACTGAAGCTTTCTTT
d_gene: TRBD1; v_gene: TRBV3-1; j_gene: TRBJ1-1; abundance: many; CDR3aa: CASSQDMDRPGGTEAFF; CDR3nt: TGTGCCAGCAGCCAAGATATGGACAGGCCTGGGGGCACTGAAGCTTTCTTT
d_gene: NA; v_gene: TRBV27; j_gene: TRBJ2-3; abundance: many; CDR3aa: CASRYTDTQYF; CDR3nt: TGTGCCAGCAGGTATACAGATACGCAGTATTTT
d_gene: TRBD1; v_gene: TRBV25-1; j_gene: TRBJ2-7; abundance: many; CDR3aa: CASSESPLQGRTAEQYF; CDR3nt: TGTGCCAGCAGTGAATCTCCCCTACAGGGGCGGACGGCCGAGCAGTACTTC
d_gene: TRBD2; v_gene: TRBV20-1; j_gene: TRBJ2-7; abundance: many; CDR3aa: CSAATSGLWGEQYF; CDR3nt: TGCAGTGCTGCCACTAGCGGGCTTTGGGGCGAGCAGTACTTC
d_gene: TRBD2; v_gene: TRBV6-2/TRBV6-3; j_gene: TRBJ2-1; abundance: many; CDR3aa: CASSFIAGPYNEQFF; CDR3nt: TGTGCCAGCAGCTTCATAGCGGGACCCTACAATGAGCAGTTCTTC
d_gene: NA; v_gene: TRBV6-5; j_gene: TRBJ1-2; abundance: many; CDR3aa: CASSSYFAGDYGYTF; CDR3nt: TGTGCCAGCAGTTCCTACTTCGCGGGTGACTATGGCTACACCTTC
d_gene: NA; v_gene: TRBV12-3/TRBV12-4; j_gene: TRBJ1-1; abundance: many; CDR3aa: CASSPGSPETAFF; CDR3nt: TGTGCCAGCAGTCCCGGGTCCCCTGAAACAGCCTTCTTT
d_gene: NA; v_gene: TRBV24-1; j_gene: TRBJ2-1; abundance: NA; CDR3aa: CATMGGAPSRQFF; CDR3nt: TGTGCCACCATGGGGGGCGCACCTTCCAGGCAGTTCTTC
d_gene: NA; v_gene: TRBV10-3; j_gene: TRBJ2-5; abundance: many; CDR3aa: CAISRRQDQETQYF; CDR3nt: TGTGCCATCAGTCGAAGACAGGACCAAGAGACCCAGTACTTC
d_gene: TRBD1; v_gene: TRBV4-2; j_gene: TRBJ2-7; abundance: many; CDR3aa: CASSQPGQVSYEQYF; CDR3nt: TGTGCCAGCAGCCAACCGGGACAGGTGTCCTACGAGCAGTACTTC
d_gene: TRBD1; v_gene: TRBV9; j_gene: TRBJ2-3; abundance: many; CDR3aa: CASSYLPGQGTDTQYF; CDR3nt: TGTGCCAGCAGCTACCTCCCGGGACAGGGTACAGATACGCAGTATTTT
d_gene: NA; v_gene: TRBV20-1; j_gene: TRBJ2-2; abundance: NA; CDR3aa: CSASPPTANTGELFF; CDR3nt: TGCAGTGCTAGCCCCCCGACAGCGAACACCGGGGAGCTGTTTTTT
d_gene: TRBD2; v_gene: TRBV7-9; j_gene: TRBJ2-3; abundance: many; CDR3aa: CASSSGVGLAGATGASTQYF; CDR3nt: TGTGCCAGCAGCTCGGGGGTAGGACTAGCGGGGGCCACCGGGGCATCTACGCAGTATTTT
d_gene: NA; v_gene: TRBV9; j_gene: TRBJ1-1; abundance: many; CDR3aa: CASSAVKGGGNTEAFF; CDR3nt: TGTGCCAGCAGCGCAGTTAAGGGAGGCGGGAACACTGAAGCTTTCTTT
d_gene: NA; v_gene: TRBV5-5; j_gene: TRBJ2-7; abundance: many; CDR3aa: CASSASWWGTSYEQYF; CDR3nt: TGTGCCAGCAGCGCATCCTGGTGGGGTACCTCCTACGAGCAGTACTTC
d_gene: NA; v_gene: TRBV20-1; j_gene: TRBJ2-4; abundance: many; CDR3aa: CSARDIRGRNIQYF; CDR3nt: TGCAGTGCTAGAGATATAAGGGGTCGAAACATTCAGTACTTC
d_gene: NA; v_gene: TRBV19; j_gene: TRBJ2-3; abundance: many; CDR3aa: CASSGESDTQYF; CDR3nt: TGTGCCAGTAGTGGAGAGTCAGATACGCAGTATTTT
d_gene: NA; v_gene: TRBV7-9; j_gene: TRBJ1-2; abundance: many; CDR3aa: CASSVDTYYGYTF; CDR3nt: TGTGCCAGCAGCGTGGACACCTACTATGGCTACACCTTC
d_gene: NA; v_gene: TRBV20-1; j_gene: TRBJ2-1; abundance: many; CDR3aa: CSALGRVRNEQFF; CDR3nt: TGCAGTGCTCTTGGCAGGGTCCGCAATGAGCAGTTCTTC
d_gene: NA; v_gene: TRBV25-1; j_gene: TRBJ2-5; abundance: many; CDR3aa: CASSDFPQETQYF; CDR3nt: TGTGCCAGCAGTGATTTCCCCCAAGAGACCCAGTACTTC
d_gene: NA; v_gene: TRBV7-2; j_gene: TRBJ2-5; abundance: many; CDR3aa: CASSAHGTPGVETQYF; CDR3nt: TGTGCCAGCAGCGCCCACGGGACTCCTGGTGTGGAGACCCAGTACTTC